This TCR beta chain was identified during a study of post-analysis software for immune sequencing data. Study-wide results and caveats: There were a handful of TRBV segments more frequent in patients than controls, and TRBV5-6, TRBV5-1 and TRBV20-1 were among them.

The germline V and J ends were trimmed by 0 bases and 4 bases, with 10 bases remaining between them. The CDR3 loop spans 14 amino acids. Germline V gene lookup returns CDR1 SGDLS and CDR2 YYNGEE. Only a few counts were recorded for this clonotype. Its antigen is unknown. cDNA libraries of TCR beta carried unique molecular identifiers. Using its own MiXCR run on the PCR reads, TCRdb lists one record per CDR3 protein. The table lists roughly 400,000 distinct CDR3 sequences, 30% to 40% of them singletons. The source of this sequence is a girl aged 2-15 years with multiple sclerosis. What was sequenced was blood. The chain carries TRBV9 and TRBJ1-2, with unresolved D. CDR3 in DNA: TGTGCCAGCAGCGTAGGATCGGGGTCCTATGGCTACACCTTC. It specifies CASSVGSGSYGYTF.